A single sample is the source of the 25 T cell receptor beta chains below, sequenced in a study of T cells in women clearing cervical HPV infection. Libraries were prepared by immunoSEQ multiplex PCR; TCRdb keeps only in-frame clonotypes and omits some of them. The ten most abundant clones cover roughly 5% of a sample with tens of thousands of clones. Sequencing input: blood buffy coat. These receptors all come from a woman between 18 and 69 years old with a cervical HPV16 infection that either progressed to CIN3+ or cleared (not recorded which).

In regard to this clone: Read data end 3 residues before the CDR3 end; the end is taken from the germline J gene. V and J are TRBV20-1 and TRBJ2-1; 11 nucleotides match TRBD2. Germline trimming cut 4 bases from V and 4 bases from J; bases unmatched to any gene: 9. The CDR3 totals 16 residues. The V gene's germline CDR1 is DFQATT and CDR2 SNEGSKA (reference sequence). CDR3 amino acids: CSAKDLTSGVYNEQFF. The part of the CDR3 DNA that was read is TGCAGTGCTAAGGACCTGACTAGCGGGGTGTACAATGAG.

For this clone: The read finishes 3 residues shy of the CDR3 end, and the germline J gene is used to complete it. The rearrangement joins TRBV5-6 to TRBJ1-6; the D is unclear. Trimming pared 0 bases from V and 8 bases from J, leaving 9 bases between. The CDR3 is made up of 14 amino acids. CDR1 and CDR2 (germline): SGHDT, YYEEEE. The CDR3 is CASSLAGVDSPLHF. The DNA read from the CDR3 is TGTGCCAGCAGCTTGGCCGGGGTGGATTCACCC.

Concerning this clone itself: Sequencing ends 3 residues short of the CDR3 end; the germline J gene provides the rest. This chain links TRBV18 with TRBJ1-6, with D unresolved. Germline assignment: CDR1 KGHSH and CDR2 LQKENI. Trimming stripped 6 bases from V and 5 bases from J, with 14 bases between. This CDR3 is built from 15 residues. The chain's CDR3 is CASSKSERNNSPLHF. The CDR3 DNA, read in part, is TGTGCCAGCTCCAAGTCGGAGCGAAATAATTCACCC. Together with reference TRBV18 and TRBJ1-6, the CDR3 gives the full variable domain: NAGVMQNPRHLVRRRGQEARLRCSPMKGHSHVYWYRQLPEEGLKFMVYLQKENIIDESGMPKERFSAEFPKEGPSILRIQQVVRGDSAAYFCASSKSERNNSPLHFGNGTRLTVT.

On this clone: The CDR3 end is not reached by the read, which stops 3 residues before it; the germline J gene fills it in. The chain is built from TRBV20-1 and TRBJ1-4; 7 nucleotides match TRBD1. The germline CDR1 and CDR2 sequences are DFQATT and SNEGSKA (reference sequence). The CDR3 runs to 13 residues. Partial CDR3 DNA: TGCAGTGCTAGAGTGGGACAGTATGGGATA. Protein: CSARVGQYGI. The entire CDR3 protein is CSARVGQYGILFF.

With respect to this clone: The CDR3 end falls 3 residues outside the read, so it is completed with the germline J gene. This chain joins TRBV19 and TRBJ2-2; 7 bases agree with TRBD1. Germline CDR1 and CDR2: LNHDA and SQIVND (reference sequence). The CDR3 totals 16 residues. CDR3: CASKGTASATNEKLFF. Incomplete CDR3 DNA: TGTGCCAGTAAGGGGACAGCCAGCGCTACGAATGAAAAG.

Concerning this clone: From the germline J gene comes the end of the CDR3, since the read stops 3 residues before it. The rearrangement links TRBV5-1 to TRBJ2-5; 12 bases are a match to TRBD2. The germline CDR1 and CDR2 sequences are SGHRS and YFSETQ. V gave up 1 base and J gave up 3 bases; unmatched junction bases: 10. CDR3 length: 18 residues. The CDR3 is CASSLRGLAGGRKETQYF. Partial CDR3 DNA: TGCGCCAGCAGCTTGAGAGGGCTAGCGGGAGGGAGAAAAGAGACC.

Comments on this clone: The observed sequence ends 3 residues before the CDR3 terminus, with the missing tail filled in from the germline J gene. V gene TRBV30 combines with J gene TRBJ2-1; the match to TRBD2 covers 9 bases. There are 14 residues in the CDR3. From germline, CDR1 is GTSNPN and CDR2 SVGIG (reference sequence). The ends lost 5 bases at V and 0 bases at J; junction bases unmatched: 2. The CDR3 bases that were read are TGTGCCTGGCTAGCGGGGAGCTCCTACAATGAG. Translated, it gives CAWLAGSSYNE. The full CDR3 protein reads CAWLAGSSYNEQFF.

Of note for this clone: The read gets to within 3 residues of the CDR3 end, and the germline J gene fills in the rest. The gene calls are TRBV24-1 and TRBJ1-5, with D unclear. From germline, CDR1 is KGHDR and CDR2 SFDVKD. Trimming stripped 6 bases from V and 2 bases from J, with 4 bases between. CDR3 size: 12 residues. The CDR3 bases that were read are TGTGCCACCAGTCGGGGCAATCAGCCC. Translation: CATSRGNQP. The whole CDR3 region reads CATSRGNQPQHF.

Details on this clone: The CDR3 end falls 3 residues outside the read, so it is completed with the germline J gene. V gene TRBV19 combines with J gene TRBJ2-5; a possible D gene is TRBD1 (6 bases). V lost 3 bases and J lost 5, with 22 bases in between. This CDR3 comprises 17 residues. Germline values: CDR1 LNHDA, CDR2 SQIVND (reference sequence). The CDR3 protein is CASSIGQGPGVGETQYF. The CDR3 bases that were read are TGTGCCAGTAGTATCGGGCAGGGGCCAGGGGTGGGGGAGACC.

Regarding this clone: Read data end 3 residues before the CDR3 end; the end is taken from the germline J gene. V usage is TRBV18 and J usage is TRBJ1-6; 11 bases map to TRBD1. Germline-derived CDR1 and CDR2 are KGHSH and LQKENI. The CDR3 covers 15 residues. The V gene end was trimmed by 3 bases and the J gene end by 8 bases; junction bases not matched to a gene: 3. CDR3 amino acids: CASSPRTGGDSPLHF. The CDR3 bases that were read are TGTGCCAGCTCACCCCGGACAGGGGGCGATTCACCC.

As regards this clone: From the germline J gene comes the end of the CDR3, since the read stops 3 residues before it. The chain recombines TRBV6-2 or TRBV6-3 with TRBJ2-1; D is perhaps TRBD1 (5 bases). CDR3 size: 11 residues. The V end was cut by 6 bases, the J end by 9 bases, with 9 bases between. CDR1 is MNHEY and CDR2 is SVGEGT in the germline V gene. CDR3 bases read: TGTGCCAGCAGCCAGACAGTTGAG. Translated: CASSQTVE. The complete CDR3 protein is CASSQTVEQFF.

This CDR3 is CASSLALGDTEAFF. The covered CDR3 bases are TGCGCCAGCAGCTTGGCCTTAGGGGACACTGAA. The chain carries TRBV5-1 and TRBJ1-1, with D perhaps matching TRBD1 (5 bases). The read stops 3 residues short of the end of the CDR3; the missing end is completed from the germline J gene. Germline loops: CDR1 SGHRS, CDR2 YFSETQ. The V end lost 0 bases, the J end lost 3 bases, and 9 bases lay between the germline ends. CDR3 length: 14 amino acids.

Comments on this clone: The read comes to an end 3 residues before the CDR3 does, leaving the germline J gene to fill in the end. This chain connects TRBV19 to TRBJ1-2; D uncertain. The germline V gene encodes CDR1 LNHDA and CDR2 SQIVND (reference sequence). CDR3 length: 14 amino acids. V dropped 6 bases and J dropped 3 bases, with 14 bases sitting between them. The CDR3 bases that were read are TGTGCCAGTAGGCCCTATCTTGCGTACTATGGC. Protein product: CASRPYLAYYG. The whole CDR3 reads CASRPYLAYYGYTF. The entire variable domain, with the rest obtained from reference TRBV19 and TRBJ1-2, is as follows: DGGITQSPKYLFRKEGQNVTLSCEQNLNHDAMYWYRQDPGQGLRLIYYSQIVNDFQKGDIAEGYSVSREKKESFPLTVTSAQKNPTAFYLCASRPYLAYYGYTFGSGTRLTVV.

Details on this clone: The read halts 3 residues ahead of the CDR3 end, with the missing end drawn from the germline J gene. The chain recombines TRBV5-5 with TRBJ1-5, with D possibly TRBD1 on 6 matching bases. V was clipped by 3 bases and J by 1 base, with 11 bases between them. CDR3 length equals 15 residues. Germline V gives CDR1 SGHKS, CDR2 YYEKEE (reference sequence). The CDR3 region is CASSSGERSNQPQHF. The DNA read from the CDR3 is TGTGCCAGCAGCTCAGGGGAAAGGAGCAATCAGCCC.

About this clone itself: The read falls 3 residues short of the CDR3 end, and the missing part is taken from the germline J gene. The gene calls are TRBV5-1 and TRBJ2-3, with D unclear. The CDR3 runs to 15 residues. CDR1 and CDR2 from the germline V gene are SGHRS and YFSETQ. Trimming left V 1 base short and J 2 bases short, with 11 bases between. This chain's CDR3 is CASSLLGSYTDTQYF. CDR3 DNA (partial): TGCGCCAGCAGCTTGTTGGGCTCCTACACAGATACG.

Regarding this clone: The read falls 3 residues short of the CDR3 end, and the missing part is taken from the germline J gene. The chain joins TRBV10-1 to TRBJ2-1; D is uncertain. This CDR3 region has 15 residues. Germline CDR1 reads WNHNN; CDR2 reads SYGVQD (reference sequence). V shed 3 bases and J shed 2 bases, with 11 bases lying between them. CDR3 sequence: CASSEMAQAYNEQFF. The CDR3 bases that were read are TGCGCCAGCAGTGAAATGGCCCAGGCCTACAATGAG.

To note about this clone: The read comes to an end 3 residues before the CDR3 does, leaving the germline J gene to fill in the end. This sequence joins TRBV6-1 and TRBJ2-2; D is unclear. The CDR3 totals 15 residues. The germline V gene encodes CDR1 MNHNS and CDR2 SASEGT. The sequenced CDR3 bases are TGTGCCAGCAGTGAAGTAGAAGGGTCTGCTGAAAAG. Translated: CASSEVEGSAEK. The complete CDR3 protein is CASSEVEGSAEKLFF.

Turning to this clone: The read stops 3 residues short of the end of the CDR3; the missing end is completed from the germline J gene. The genes are TRBV18 and TRBJ2-7, with TRBD1 identical over 7 bases. The CDR3 has 12 amino acids. The V gene's germline CDR1 is KGHSH and CDR2 LQKENI. V was pared by 6 bases and J by 5 bases, with 4 bases of the junction left unmatched. The CDR3 loop reads CASSLGQNEQYF. CDR3 DNA (partial): TGTGCCAGCTCCCTGGGACAGAACGAG.

This clone is called medium-sized (0.01 to 0.1%) based on its frequency. The read gets to within 3 residues of the CDR3 end, and the germline J gene fills in the rest. The chain recombines TRBV7-9 with TRBJ2-7, with D possibly TRBD2 on 6 matching bases. The CDR3 runs 14 residues. V was cut by 2 bases and J by 5 bases, with 13 bases left in between. Germline values: CDR1 SEHNR, CDR2 FQNEAQ (reference sequence). CDR3 DNA (partial): TGTGCCAGCAGCTTAATGGGGGGATCCCACGAG. Translated, it gives CASSLMGGSHE. Given in full, the CDR3 is CASSLMGGSHEQYF.

On this clone: The DNA ends 3 residues before the CDR3 does, and the rest of the CDR3 is filled in from the germline J gene. V gene TRBV7-3 combines with J gene TRBJ2-1; either TRBD1 or TRBD2 may supply D (5 bases each). CDR1 and CDR2 (germline): SGHTA, FQGTGA. V lost 3 bases, J lost 0 bases, and 9 bases lay in between. This CDR3 spans 15 amino acids. Incomplete CDR3 DNA: TGTGCCAGCAGCTTTTCAGGGAGCTCCTACAATGAG. Protein sequence: CASSFSGSSYNE. The full CDR3 reads CASSFSGSSYNEQFF.

Comment on this clone: The read ends 3 residues early relative to the CDR3; the germline J gene fills the gap. The chain employs TRBV7-9 and TRBJ2-7, with a weak D call TRBD1 (6 bases). The CDR3 totals 15 residues. The V end lost 4 bases, the J end lost 3 bases, and 16 bases lay between the germline ends. The V gene's germline CDR1 is SEHNR and CDR2 FQNEAQ (reference sequence). Partial CDR3 DNA: TGTGCCAGCAGCTCCCCTGACAGGTCCAACTACGAG. Its translation is CASSSPDRSNYE. The whole CDR3 protein is CASSSPDRSNYEQYF.

In regard to this clone: Read data end 3 residues before the CDR3 end; the end is taken from the germline J gene. This chain connects TRBV20-1 to TRBJ1-1; D unclear. CDR1 DFQATT and CDR2 SNEGSKA come from the germline V gene (reference sequence). V lost 0 bases and J lost 1, with 15 bases in between. The CDR3 totals 16 residues. The sequenced CDR3 bases are TGCAGTGCTAGAGATCCTGCCAGGCTAGCGAACACTGAA. Protein: CSARDPARLANTE. The complete CDR3 sequence is CSARDPARLANTEAFF.

Note on this clone: The observed sequence ends 3 residues before the CDR3 terminus, with the missing tail filled in from the germline J gene. V and J are TRBV20-1 and TRBJ2-3; a weak D match, TRBD2 (5 bases). The CDR3 extends over 14 amino acids. V dropped 7 bases and J dropped 2 bases, with 16 bases sitting between them. Germline-derived CDR1 and CDR2 are DFQATT and SNEGSKA (reference sequence). The CDR3 sequence is CSETRGSLTDTQYF. CDR3 bases read: TGCAGTGAGACGCGAGGGTCCCTCACAGATACG.

According to its frequency, this clone is medium-sized. The read gets to within 3 residues of the CDR3 end, and the germline J gene fills in the rest. The rearrangement uses TRBV7-9 and TRBJ2-7; 8 bases agree with TRBD2. The CDR3 consists of 14 residues. Germline loops: CDR1 SEHNR, CDR2 FQNEAQ (reference sequence). With V trimmed by 5 bases and J by 6 bases, 9 bases remained unmatched. CDR3 amino acids: CASSRGGLASEQYF. The DNA read from the CDR3 is TGTGCCAGCAGCCGAGGAGGACTAGCCTCCGAG. The variable domain in full, with the rest retrieved from reference TRBV7-9 and TRBJ2-7, is DTGVSQNPRHKITKRGQNVTFRCDPISEHNRLYWYRQTLGQGPEFLTYFQNEAQLEKSRLLSDRFSAERPKGSFSTLEIQRTEQGDSAMYLCASSRGGLASEQYFGPGTRLTVT.

Regarding this clone: The read comes to an end 3 residues before the CDR3 does, leaving the germline J gene to fill in the end. This rearrangement joins TRBV5-4 to TRBJ2-7, with 9 bases matching TRBD2. The CDR3 spans 14 residues. J was trimmed by 3 bases and V by 5 bases; bases with no gene match: 6. Germline V gene sequence: CDR1 SGHNT, CDR2 YYREEE (reference sequence). The CDR3 DNA, read in part, is TGTGCCAGCAGGGAGCGGGAGGTAGACTACGAG. Amino acid sequence: CASREREVDYE. The CDR3 reads in full as CASREREVDYEQYF.